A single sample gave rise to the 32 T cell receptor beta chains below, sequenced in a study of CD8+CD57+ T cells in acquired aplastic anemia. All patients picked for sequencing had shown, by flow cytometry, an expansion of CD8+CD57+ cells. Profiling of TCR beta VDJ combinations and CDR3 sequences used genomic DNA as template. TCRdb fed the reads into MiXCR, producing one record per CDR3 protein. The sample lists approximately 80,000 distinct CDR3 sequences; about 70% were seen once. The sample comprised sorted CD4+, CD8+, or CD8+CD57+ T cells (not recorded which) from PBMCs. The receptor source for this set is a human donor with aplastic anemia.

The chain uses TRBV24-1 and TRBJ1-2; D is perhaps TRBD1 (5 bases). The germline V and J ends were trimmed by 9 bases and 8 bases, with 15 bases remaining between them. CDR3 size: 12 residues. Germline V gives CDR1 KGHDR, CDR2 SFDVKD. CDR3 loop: CATQDRGRGYTF. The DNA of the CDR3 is TGTGCCACCCAAGACCGGGGGAGAGGCTACACCTTC.

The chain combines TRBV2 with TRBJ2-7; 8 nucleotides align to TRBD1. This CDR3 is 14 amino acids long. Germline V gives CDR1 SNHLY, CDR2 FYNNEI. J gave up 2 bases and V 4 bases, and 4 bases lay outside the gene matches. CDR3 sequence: CASSGQTGAYEQYF. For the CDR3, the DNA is TGTGCCAGCAGTGGTCAGACAGGGGCCTACGAGCAGTACTTC.

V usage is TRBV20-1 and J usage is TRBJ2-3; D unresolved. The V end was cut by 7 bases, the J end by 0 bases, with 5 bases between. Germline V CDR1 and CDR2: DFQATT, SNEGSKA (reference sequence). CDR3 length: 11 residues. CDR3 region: CSGLSTDTQYF. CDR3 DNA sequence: TGCAGTGGATTGAGCACAGATACGCAGTATTTT.

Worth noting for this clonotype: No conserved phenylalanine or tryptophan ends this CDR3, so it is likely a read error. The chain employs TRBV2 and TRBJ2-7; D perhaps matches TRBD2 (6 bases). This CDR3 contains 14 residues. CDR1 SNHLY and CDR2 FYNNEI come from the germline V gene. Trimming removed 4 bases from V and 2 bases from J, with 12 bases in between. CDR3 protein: CASSVYGEAYEQYL. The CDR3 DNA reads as TGTGCCAGCAGTGTTTACGGGGAGGCCTACGAGCAGTACCTC.

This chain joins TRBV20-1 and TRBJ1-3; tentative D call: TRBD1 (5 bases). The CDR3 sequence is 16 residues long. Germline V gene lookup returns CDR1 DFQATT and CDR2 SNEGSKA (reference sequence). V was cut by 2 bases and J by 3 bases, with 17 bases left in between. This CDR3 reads CSARKGSFTFGNTIYF. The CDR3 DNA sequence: TGCAGTGCTAGAAAGGGGTCCTTCACTTTTGGAAACACCATATATTTT.

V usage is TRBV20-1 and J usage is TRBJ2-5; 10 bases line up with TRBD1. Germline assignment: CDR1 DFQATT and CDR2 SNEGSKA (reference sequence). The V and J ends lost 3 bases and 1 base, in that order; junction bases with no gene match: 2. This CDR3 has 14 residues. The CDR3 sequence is CSARDRGFQETQYF. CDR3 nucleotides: TGCAGTGCTAGGGACAGGGGGTTCCAAGAGACCCAGTACTTC.

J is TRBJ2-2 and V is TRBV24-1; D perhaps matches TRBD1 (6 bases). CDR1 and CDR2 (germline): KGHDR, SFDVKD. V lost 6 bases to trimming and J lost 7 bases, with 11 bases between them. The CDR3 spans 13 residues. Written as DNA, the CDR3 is TGTGCCACCAGTAGTACAGGGATCGGGGAGCTGTTTTTT. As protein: CATSSTGIGELFF.

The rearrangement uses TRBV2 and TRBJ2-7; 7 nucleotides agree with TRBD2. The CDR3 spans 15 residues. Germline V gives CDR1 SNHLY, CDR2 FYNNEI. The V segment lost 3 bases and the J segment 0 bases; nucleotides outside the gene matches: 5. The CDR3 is CASSELASGSYEQYF. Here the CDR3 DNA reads TGTGCCAGCAGTGAGTTGGCTAGCGGCTCCTACGAGCAGTACTTC.

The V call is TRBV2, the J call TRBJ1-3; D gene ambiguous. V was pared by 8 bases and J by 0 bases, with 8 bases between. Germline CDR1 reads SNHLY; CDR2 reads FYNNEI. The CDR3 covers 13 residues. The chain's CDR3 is CASRTGSGNTIYF. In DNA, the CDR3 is TGTGCCAGCCGGACGGGCTCTGGAAACACCATATATTTT.

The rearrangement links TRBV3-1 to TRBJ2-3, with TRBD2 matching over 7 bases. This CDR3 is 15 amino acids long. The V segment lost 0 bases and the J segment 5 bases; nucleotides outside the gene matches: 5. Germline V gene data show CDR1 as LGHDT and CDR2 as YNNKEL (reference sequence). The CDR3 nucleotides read TGTGCCAGCAGCCAAGACTCCGGGGAGGGAGATACGCAGTATTTT. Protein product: CASSQDSGEGDTQYF.

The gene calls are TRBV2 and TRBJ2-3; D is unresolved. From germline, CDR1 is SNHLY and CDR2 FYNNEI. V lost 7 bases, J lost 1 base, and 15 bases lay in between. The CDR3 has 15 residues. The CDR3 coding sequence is TGTGCCAGCAACTTGGGCGGTTGGGGCACAGATACGCAGTATTTT. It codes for CASNLGGWGTDTQYF.

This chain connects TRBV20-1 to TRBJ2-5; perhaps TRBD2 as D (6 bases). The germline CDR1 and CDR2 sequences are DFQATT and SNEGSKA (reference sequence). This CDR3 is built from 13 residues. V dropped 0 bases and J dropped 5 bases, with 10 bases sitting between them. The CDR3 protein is CSARDGGKETQYF. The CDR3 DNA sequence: TGCAGTGCTAGAGATGGAGGGAAGGAGACCCAGTACTTC.

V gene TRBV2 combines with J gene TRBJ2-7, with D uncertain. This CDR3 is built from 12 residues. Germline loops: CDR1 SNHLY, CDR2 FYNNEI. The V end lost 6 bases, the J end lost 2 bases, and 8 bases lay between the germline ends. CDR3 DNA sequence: TGTGCCAGCAGCTTAGCCCCCTACGAGCAGTACTTC. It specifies CASSLAPYEQYF. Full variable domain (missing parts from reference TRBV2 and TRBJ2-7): EPEVTQTPSHQVTQMGQEVILRCVPISNHLYFYWYRQILGQKVEFLVSFYNNEISEKSEIFDDQFSVERPDGSNFTLKIRSTKLEDSAMYFCASSLAPYEQYFGPGTRLTVT.

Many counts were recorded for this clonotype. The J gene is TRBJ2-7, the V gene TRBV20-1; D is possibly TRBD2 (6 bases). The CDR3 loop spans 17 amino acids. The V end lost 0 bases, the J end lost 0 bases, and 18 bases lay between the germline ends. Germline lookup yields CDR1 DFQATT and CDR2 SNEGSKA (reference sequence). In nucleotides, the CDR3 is TGCAGTGCTAGAGATCCGCGTCCGGGACTCTTCTCCTACGAGCAGTACTTC. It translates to CSARDPRPGLFSYEQYF.

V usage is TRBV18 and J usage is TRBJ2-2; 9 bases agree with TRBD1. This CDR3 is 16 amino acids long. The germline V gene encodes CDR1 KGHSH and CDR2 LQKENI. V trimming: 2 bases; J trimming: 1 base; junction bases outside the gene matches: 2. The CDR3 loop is CASSPSGQGNTGELFF. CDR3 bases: TGTGCCAGCTCACCATCGGGACAGGGGAACACCGGGGAGCTGTTTTTT.

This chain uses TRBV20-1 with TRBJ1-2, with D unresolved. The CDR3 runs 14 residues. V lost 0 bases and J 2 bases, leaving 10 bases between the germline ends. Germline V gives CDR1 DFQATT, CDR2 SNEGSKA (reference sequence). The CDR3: CSARDLGQNYGYTF. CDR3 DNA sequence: TGCAGTGCTAGAGATCTCGGGCAAAACTATGGCTACACCTTC.

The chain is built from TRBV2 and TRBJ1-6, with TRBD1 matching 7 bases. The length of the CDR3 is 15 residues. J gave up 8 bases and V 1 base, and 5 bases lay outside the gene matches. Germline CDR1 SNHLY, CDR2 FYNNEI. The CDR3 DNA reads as TGTGCCAGCAGTGAAGGAGGGGGCTGGGATTCACCCCTCCACTTT. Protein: CASSEGGGWDSPLHF.

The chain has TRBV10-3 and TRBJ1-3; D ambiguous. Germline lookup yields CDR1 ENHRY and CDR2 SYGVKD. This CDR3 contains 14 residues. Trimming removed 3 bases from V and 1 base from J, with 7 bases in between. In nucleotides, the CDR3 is TGTGCCATCAGTGAAAGTGAATCTGGAAACACCATATATTTT. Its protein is CAISESESGNTIYF.

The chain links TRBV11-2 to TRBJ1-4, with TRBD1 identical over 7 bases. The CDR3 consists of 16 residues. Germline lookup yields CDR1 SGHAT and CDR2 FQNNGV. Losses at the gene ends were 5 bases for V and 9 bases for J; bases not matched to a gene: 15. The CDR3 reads CASSVGGGQKVQKLFF. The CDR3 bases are TGTGCCAGCAGCGTAGGGGGGGGACAGAAGGTTCAAAAACTGTTTTTT.

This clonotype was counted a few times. CDR3 loop: CATSRGNNEQFF. As DNA, the CDR3 is TGTGCCACCAGCAGAGGGAACAATGAGCAGTTCTTC. J is TRBJ2-1 and V is TRBV15; D gene uncertain. The V end was cut by 1 base, the J end by 5 bases, with 3 bases between. CDR3 size: 12 residues. CDR1 and CDR2 from the germline V gene are LNHNV and YYDKDF (reference sequence).

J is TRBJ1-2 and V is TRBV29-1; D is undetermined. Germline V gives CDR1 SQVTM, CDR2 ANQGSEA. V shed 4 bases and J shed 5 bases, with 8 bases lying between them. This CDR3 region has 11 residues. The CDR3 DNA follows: TGCAGCGTTGCGCACGAGTATGGCTACACCTTC. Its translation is CSVAHEYGYTF.

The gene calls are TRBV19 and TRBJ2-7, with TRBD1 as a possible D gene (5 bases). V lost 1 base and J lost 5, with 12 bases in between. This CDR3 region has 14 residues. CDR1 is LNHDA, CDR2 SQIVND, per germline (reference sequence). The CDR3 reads CASSIGTGNHEQYF. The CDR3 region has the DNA TGTGCCAGTAGTATAGGTACAGGAAATCACGAGCAGTACTTC.

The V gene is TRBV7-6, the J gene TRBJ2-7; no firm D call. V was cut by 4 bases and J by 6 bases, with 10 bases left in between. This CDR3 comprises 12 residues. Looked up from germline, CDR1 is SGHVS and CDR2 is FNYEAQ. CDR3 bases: TGTGCCAGCAGCTCCACGCCACTCGAGCAGTACTTC. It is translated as CASSSTPLEQYF. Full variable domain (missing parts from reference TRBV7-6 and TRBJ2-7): GAGVSQSPRYKVTKRGQDVALRCDPISGHVSLYWYRQALGQGPEFLTYFNYEAQQDKSGLPNDRFSAERPEGSISTLTIQRTEQRDSAMYRCASSSTPLEQYFGPGTRLTVT.

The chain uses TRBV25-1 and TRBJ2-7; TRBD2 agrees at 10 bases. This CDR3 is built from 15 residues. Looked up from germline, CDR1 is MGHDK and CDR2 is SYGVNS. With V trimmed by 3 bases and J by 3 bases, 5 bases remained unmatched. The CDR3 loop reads CASSDPPSGSYEQYF. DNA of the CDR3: TGTGCCAGCAGTGACCCACCTAGCGGGAGCTACGAGCAGTACTTC.

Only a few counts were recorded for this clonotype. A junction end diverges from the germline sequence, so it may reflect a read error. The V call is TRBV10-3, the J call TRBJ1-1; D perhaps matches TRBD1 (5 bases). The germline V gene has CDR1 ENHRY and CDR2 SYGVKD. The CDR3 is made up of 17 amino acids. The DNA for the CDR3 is TGTGCCAGCAGTCCTAGCGAGAGGACAAACATGAACACTGAAGCTTTCTTT. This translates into CASSPSERTNMNTEAFF.

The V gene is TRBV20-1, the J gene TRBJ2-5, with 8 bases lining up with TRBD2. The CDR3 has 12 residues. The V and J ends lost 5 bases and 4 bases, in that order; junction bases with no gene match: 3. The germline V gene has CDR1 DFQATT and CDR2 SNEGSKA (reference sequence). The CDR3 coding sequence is TGCAGTGCTGTAACTAGCGGAGAGACCCAGTACTTC. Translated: CSAVTSGETQYF.

CDR3 region: CASSSGTSLSEQFF. CDR3 bases: TGTGCCAGCAGCTCCGGGACTAGCCTGAGTGAGCAGTTCTTC. The chain recombines TRBV11-2 with TRBJ2-1, with 9 nucleotides matching TRBD2. Trimming took 4 bases from V and 9 from J; bases not matched to a gene: 7. The V gene's germline CDR1 is SGHAT and CDR2 FQNNGV. CDR3 length: 14 amino acids.

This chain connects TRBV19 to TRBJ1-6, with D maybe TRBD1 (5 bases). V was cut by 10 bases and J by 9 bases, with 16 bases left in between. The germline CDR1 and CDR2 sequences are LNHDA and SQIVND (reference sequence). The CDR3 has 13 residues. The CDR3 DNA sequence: TGTGCCACCGCCATAAGTGGGGGTTCACCCCTCCACTTT. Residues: CATAISGGSPLHF.

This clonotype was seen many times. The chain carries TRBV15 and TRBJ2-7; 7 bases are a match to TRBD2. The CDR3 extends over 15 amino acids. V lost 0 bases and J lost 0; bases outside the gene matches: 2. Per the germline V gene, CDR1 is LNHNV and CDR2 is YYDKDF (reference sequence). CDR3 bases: TGTGCCACCAGCAGAGACCTAGCGGCCTCCTACGAGCAGTACTTC. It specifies CATSRDLAASYEQYF.

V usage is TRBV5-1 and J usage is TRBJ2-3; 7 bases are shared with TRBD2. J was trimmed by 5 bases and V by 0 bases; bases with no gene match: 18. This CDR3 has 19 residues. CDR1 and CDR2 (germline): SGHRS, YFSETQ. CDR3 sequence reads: CASSLAITSTGLEGDTQYF. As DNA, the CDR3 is TGCGCCAGCAGCTTGGCCATCACAAGCACAGGACTAGAGGGAGATACGCAGTATTTT.

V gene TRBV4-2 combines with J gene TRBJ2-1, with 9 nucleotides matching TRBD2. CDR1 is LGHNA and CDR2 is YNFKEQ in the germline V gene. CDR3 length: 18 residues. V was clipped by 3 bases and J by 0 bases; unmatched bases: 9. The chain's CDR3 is CASSQGTSGFSSYNEQFF. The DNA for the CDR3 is TGTGCCAGCAGCCAGGGCACTAGCGGGTTTAGCTCCTACAATGAGCAGTTCTTC.

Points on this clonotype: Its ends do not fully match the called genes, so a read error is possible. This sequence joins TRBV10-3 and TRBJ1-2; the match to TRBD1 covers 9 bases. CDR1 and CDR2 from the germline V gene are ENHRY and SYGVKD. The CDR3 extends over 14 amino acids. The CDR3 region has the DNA TGTGCCAGCAGTTCGGGACAGGGTACGGGTGGCTACACCTTC. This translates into CASSSGQGTGGYTF.